This paragraph covers one T cell receptor (beta chain) sequence. This record comes from a study of cytomegalovirus exposure and HLA in healthy donors. For the study at large: As released early, the data held some 85 million unique TCRs from HLA-typed donors.

The CDR3 runs to 16 residues. V was cut by 3 bases and J by 5 bases, with 19 bases left in between. The germline CDR1 and CDR2 sequences are ENHRY and SYGVKD. Primers for the PCR totalled 60 Vbeta and 13 Jbeta. Per the original methods: In a later analysis, 80 million or so unique TCR beta chains included roughly 11 million shared by two or more donors. The data were produced by immunoSEQ multiplex PCR, yet TCRdb's version contains in-frame clones alone and is incomplete. The V and J calls and clone size come from that table; D and trimming were worked out from the DNA. This sample has about 120,000 clones, with approximately 8.6% found just once.

Material: PBMCs. The TCR sequence derives from a woman between 40 and 50 years old in good health and CMV-seropositive. The rearrangement links TRBV10-3 to TRBJ1-1, with a tentative D call TRBD1 (6 bases). The DNA for the CDR3 is TGTGCCATCAGTGACCCTCCGGCGGGGGCGGGTACTGAAGCTTTCTTT. Residues: CAISDPPAGAGTEAFF.